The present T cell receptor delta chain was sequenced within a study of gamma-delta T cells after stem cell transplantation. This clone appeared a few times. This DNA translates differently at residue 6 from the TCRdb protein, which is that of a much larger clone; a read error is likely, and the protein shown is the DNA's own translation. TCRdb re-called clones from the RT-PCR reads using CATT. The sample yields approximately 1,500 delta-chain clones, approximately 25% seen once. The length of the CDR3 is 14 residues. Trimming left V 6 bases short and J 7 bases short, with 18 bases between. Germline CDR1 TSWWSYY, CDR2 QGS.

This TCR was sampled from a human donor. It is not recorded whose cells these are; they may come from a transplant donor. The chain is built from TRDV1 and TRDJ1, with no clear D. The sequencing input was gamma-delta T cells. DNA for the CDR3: TGTGCTCTTGGACGAGAGATCCCTCACCTTAAACTCATCTTT. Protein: CALGREIPHLKLIF.